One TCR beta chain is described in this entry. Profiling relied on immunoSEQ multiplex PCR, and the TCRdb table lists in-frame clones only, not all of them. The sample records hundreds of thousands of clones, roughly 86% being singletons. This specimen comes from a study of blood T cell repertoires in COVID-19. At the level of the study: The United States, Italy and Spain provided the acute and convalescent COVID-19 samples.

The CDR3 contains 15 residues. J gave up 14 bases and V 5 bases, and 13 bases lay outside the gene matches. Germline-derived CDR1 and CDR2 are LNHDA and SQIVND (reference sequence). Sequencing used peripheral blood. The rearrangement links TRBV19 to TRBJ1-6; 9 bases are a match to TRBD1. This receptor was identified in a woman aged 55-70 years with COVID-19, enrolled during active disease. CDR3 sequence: CASSPLGTGTFTLHF. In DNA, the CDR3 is TGTGCCAGTAGTCCCCTAGGGACAGGGACTTTCACCCTCCACTTT.